Below, 27 T cell receptor beta chains from the same sample are listed, as sequenced in a study of T cell changes during pregnancy in multiple sclerosis. Profiling relied on immunoSEQ multiplex PCR, and the TCRdb table lists in-frame clones only, not all of them. The sample contains around 66,000 clones, 91% of which appear only once. The sample consisted of peripheral blood, taken after pregnancy. These TCRs come from a female donor in good health, enrolled as a control in a pregnancy study.

The chain combines TRBV30 with TRBJ2-1; TRBD1 matches at 8 bases. The V segment lost 1 base and the J segment 3 bases; nucleotides outside the gene matches: 5. This CDR3 has 15 residues. The V gene's germline CDR1 is GTSNPN and CDR2 SVGIG (reference sequence). The CDR3 DNA reads as TGTGCCTGGAGTGGGACAGGGAGGAACTACAATGAGCAGTTCTTC. Its translation is CAWSGTGRNYNEQFF.

This rearrangement joins TRBV18 to TRBJ2-7; 9 bases align to TRBD2. Germline trimming cut 2 bases from V and 5 bases from J; bases unmatched to any gene: 4. The germline V gene encodes CDR1 KGHSH and CDR2 LQKENI. The CDR3 is 14 amino acids. The CDR3 loop reads CASSPAGLADEQYF. The CDR3 nucleotides read TGTGCCAGCTCACCAGCGGGACTAGCAGACGAGCAGTACTTC.

A note on this clone: In the same sample, other DNA sequences code for this CDR3. The chain uses TRBV9 and TRBJ1-1; unclear D gene. Trimming shortened V by 1 base and J by 5 bases, and 9 bases separated the two germline ends. The CDR3 extends over 13 amino acids. Germline values: CDR1 SGDLS, CDR2 YYNGEE. For the CDR3, the DNA is TGTGCCAGCAGCGTAACGGCGGGGACTGAAGCTTTCTTT. It translates to CASSVTAGTEAFF.

V and J are TRBV6-5 and TRBJ2-1, with D possibly matching TRBD1 (5 bases). CDR1 is MNHEY, CDR2 SVGAGI, per germline. Trimming stripped 7 bases from V and 4 bases from J, with 17 bases between. This CDR3 spans 15 amino acids. The chain's CDR3 is CASTPPRAGYNEQFF. CDR3 coding DNA: TGTGCCAGCACCCCCCCAAGGGCAGGGTACAATGAGCAGTTCTTC.

J is TRBJ2-1 and V is TRBV14, with D maybe TRBD1 (6 bases). Deletions cut 3 bases from V and 4 bases from J, with 16 bases between. Per the germline V gene, CDR1 is SGHDN and CDR2 is FVKESK. The CDR3 covers 16 residues. CDR3 sequence reads: CASSHYTGQSYNEQFF. The CDR3 coding sequence is TGTGCCAGCAGCCATTATACCGGACAGAGTTACAATGAGCAGTTCTTC.

This sequence joins TRBV9 and TRBJ1-1; D unresolved. The CDR3 runs 12 residues. Trimming removed 4 bases from V and 5 bases from J, with 9 bases in between. Germline V gives CDR1 SGDLS, CDR2 YYNGEE. CDR3 protein: CASSPPGTEAFF. In nucleotides, the CDR3 is TGTGCCAGCAGCCCCCCGGGGACTGAAGCTTTCTTT.

V gene TRBV6-1 combines with J gene TRBJ1-6, with a weak D call TRBD1 (5 bases). The CDR3 is 16 residues long. The V and J ends lost 4 bases and 3 bases respectively, with 13 bases between them. Germline CDR1 MNHNS, CDR2 SASEGT. CDR3 sequence: CASSGGRGNYNSPLHF. DNA of the CDR3: TGTGCCAGCAGTGGGGGTAGGGGAAACTATAATTCACCCCTCCACTTT.

The DNA for the CDR3 is TGTGCCAGCAGCTCCCAGACAGGGGATAGGGGCTATGGCTACACCTTC. It encodes CASSSQTGDRGYGYTF. This chain uses TRBV7-2 with TRBJ1-2; 8 bases match TRBD1. V lost 4 bases to trimming and J lost 4 bases; unmatched junction nucleotides: 11. The CDR3 has 16 amino acids. Germline assignment: CDR1 SGHTA and CDR2 FQGNSA.

This chain uses TRBV15 with TRBJ2-2; TRBD2 matches at 9 bases. From germline, CDR1 is LNHNV and CDR2 YYDKDF (reference sequence). The CDR3 has 18 amino acids. V shed 3 bases, J shed 1 base, and the junction held 9 bases outside the gene matches. CDR3 amino acids: CATSSPGLAPLNTGELFF. For the CDR3, the DNA is TGTGCCACCAGCAGCCCCGGACTAGCGCCTCTGAACACCGGGGAGCTGTTTTTT.

The chain carries TRBV6-6 and TRBJ2-4, with D possibly being TRBD1 (5 bases). In germline, CDR1 is MNHNY, CDR2 SVGAGI (reference sequence). Deletions cut 8 bases from V and 0 bases from J, with 11 bases between. CDR3 size: 14 residues. CDR3 sequence (DNA): TGTGCCAGCGAAGACAGATTAGCCAAAAACATTCAGTACTTC. Amino acids: CASEDRLAKNIQYF.

The V and J genes are TRBV9 and TRBJ1-3; D is perhaps TRBD1 (6 bases). This CDR3 has 17 residues. CDR1 is SGDLS and CDR2 is YYNGEE in the germline V gene. V was trimmed by 2 bases and J by 0 bases, leaving 15 bases between them. CDR3 sequence reads: CASSVGLQGYSGNTIYF. The DNA of the CDR3 is TGTGCCAGCAGCGTGGGGCTGCAGGGGTACTCTGGAAACACCATATATTTT.

CDR3 DNA sequence: TGTGCCAGCAGCACCTTGGTGGCAGGGCCGGGGGGCTATGGCTACACCTTC. It yields the protein CASSTLVAGPGGYGYTF. The rearrangement links TRBV5-4 to TRBJ1-2; tentatively, D is TRBD1 (5 bases). The CDR3 totals 17 residues. Germline assignment: CDR1 SGHNT and CDR2 YYREEE (reference sequence). V lost 4 bases, J lost 4 bases, and 23 bases lay in between.

This clone has a single count. This sequence joins TRBV13 and TRBJ2-3; 9 nucleotides match TRBD1. V was pared by 3 bases and J by 4 bases, with 8 bases of the junction left unmatched. CDR1 PRHDT and CDR2 FYEKMQ come from the germline V gene (reference sequence). The CDR3 is made up of 16 amino acids. CDR3 nucleotide sequence: TGTGCCAGCAGCTTCCGGGACAGGGATGTGGCAGATACGCAGTATTTT. As protein: CASSFRDRDVADTQYF.

CDR3: CASSYRGRNQPQHF. The CDR3 coding sequence is TGTGCCAGCAGCTACAGGGGGCGTAATCAGCCCCAGCATTTT. The chain uses TRBV5-6 and TRBJ1-5; 9 bases map to TRBD1. Germline CDR1 reads SGHDT; CDR2 reads YYEEEE. Losses at the gene ends were 3 bases for V and 4 bases for J; bases not matched to a gene: 2. The CDR3 loop spans 14 amino acids. Together with reference TRBV5-6 and TRBJ1-5, the CDR3 gives the full variable domain: DAGVTQSPTHLIKTRGQQVTLRCSPKSGHDTVSWYQQALGQGPQFIFQYYEEEERQRGNFPDRFSGHQFPNYSSELNVNALLLGDSALYLCASSYRGRNQPQHFGDGTRLSIL.

V usage is TRBV14 and J usage is TRBJ2-5; TRBD2 matches 7 bases. CDR1 SGHDN and CDR2 FVKESK come from the germline V gene. V gave up 4 bases and J gave up 5 bases; unmatched junction bases: 4. The CDR3 runs 13 residues. CDR3 residues: CASSPAGMETQYF. DNA of the CDR3: TGTGCCAGCAGCCCAGCGGGGATGGAGACCCAGTACTTC.

The chain employs TRBV15 and TRBJ2-5; 8 nucleotides match TRBD1. The CDR3 has 15 amino acids. The germline gives CDR1 LNHNV, CDR2 YYDKDF (reference sequence). V was clipped by 0 bases and J by 4 bases; unmatched bases: 4. CDR3 nucleotide sequence: TGTGCCACCAGCAGAGATCAGGGGGCGCGAGAGACCCAGTACTTC. Translated, it gives CATSRDQGARETQYF.

CDR3 DNA: TGTGCCAGCAGCCAAATAGCGGGGGCCGCCTACGAGCAGTACTTC. It is translated as CASSQIAGAAYEQYF. The genes are TRBV14 and TRBJ2-7; 9 bases fit TRBD2. The CDR3 totals 15 residues. V shed 2 bases and J 2 bases; nucleotides not matched to a gene: 4. Per the germline V gene, CDR1 is SGHDN and CDR2 is FVKESK.

This chain links TRBV14 with TRBJ1-6; the match to TRBD1 covers 8 bases. In germline, CDR1 is SGHDN, CDR2 FVKESK. V lost 5 bases and J lost 9; bases outside the gene matches: 3. The CDR3 covers 13 residues. The CDR3 DNA follows: TGTGCCAGCAGCGGGACAGGTGGTTCACCCCTCCACTTT. Amino acids: CASSGTGGSPLHF. Full variable domain (remainder filled in from reference TRBV14 and TRBJ1-6): EAGVTQFPSHSVIEKGQTVTLRCDPISGHDNLYWYRRVMGKEIKFLLHFVKESKQDESGMPNNRFLAERTGGTYSTLKVQPAELEDSGVYFCASSGTGGSPLHFGNGTRLTVT.

V and J are TRBV5-1 and TRBJ2-3; 15 nucleotides agree with TRBD2. The germline CDR1 and CDR2 sequences are SGHRS and YFSETQ. The length of the CDR3 is 17 residues. Trimming cost V 4 bases and J 5 bases; bases outside gene matches: 8. CDR3 coding DNA: TGCGCCAGCAGCGCAGGACTAGCGGGGGGGCAGGGAGATACGCAGTATTTT. Translating gives CASSAGLAGGQGDTQYF.

The chain couples TRBV19 to TRBJ1-5; D not resolved. Trimming stripped 4 bases from V and 1 base from J, with 11 bases between. The germline CDR1 and CDR2 sequences are LNHDA and SQIVND (reference sequence). CDR3 size: 15 residues. CDR3 DNA sequence: TGTGCCAGTAGTACCTTTGGGGAGAGCAATCAGCCCCAGCATTTT. It is translated as CASSTFGESNQPQHF.

V is TRBV29-1 and J is TRBJ2-7; 8 bases fit TRBD1. Per the germline V gene, CDR1 is SQVTM and CDR2 is ANQGSEA. The CDR3 is 13 residues long. With V trimmed by 6 bases and J by 4 bases, 8 bases remained unmatched. The CDR3 protein is CSVLQGDRYEQYF. For the CDR3, the DNA is TGCAGCGTCCTACAGGGGGATAGGTACGAGCAGTACTTC.

J is TRBJ1-5 and V is TRBV30, with D uncertain. The CDR3 has 15 residues. V lost 1 base and J lost 0, with 10 bases in between. From germline, CDR1 is GTSNPN and CDR2 SVGIG (reference sequence). CDR3: CAWSGISPSNQPQHF. CDR3 DNA: TGTGCCTGGAGTGGGATTAGCCCTAGCAATCAGCCCCAGCATTTT.

The chain couples TRBV27 to TRBJ2-3; 11 nucleotides align to TRBD2. V gave up 6 bases and J gave up 9 bases; unmatched junction bases: 8. There are 14 residues in the CDR3. Germline values: CDR1 MNHEY, CDR2 SMNVEV (reference sequence). CDR3 protein: CASRLAGAKGTQYF. The CDR3 DNA reads TGTGCCAGCAGACTAGCGGGGGCGAAGGGGACGCAGTATTTT.

A single count supports this clone. The V gene is TRBV9, the J gene TRBJ1-6; D might be TRBD1 (5 bases). Between the trimmed V and J ends, which lost 5 bases and 7 bases, there was a span of 10 bases. Germline CDR1 SGDLS, CDR2 YYNGEE. The CDR3 is 13 residues long. The CDR3 nucleotides are TGTGCCAGCAGTCTTACAGGAAATTCACCCCTCCACTTT. Its translation: CASSLTGNSPLHF.

The gene calls are TRBV5-1 and TRBJ2-7; TRBD1 matches 9 bases. CDR3 length: 14 residues. V was pared by 3 bases and J by 5 bases, with 6 bases of the junction left unmatched. Germline CDR1 SGHRS, CDR2 YFSETQ. This CDR3 reads CASSSGQGRDEQYF. CDR3 coding DNA: TGCGCCAGCAGCTCGGGACAGGGACGAGACGAGCAGTACTTC.

The chain couples TRBV9 to TRBJ2-5; 10 nucleotides align to TRBD1. After removal of 4 bases from V and 3 bases from J, the junction contained 9 bases not matched to a gene. This CDR3 has 16 residues. Germline V gene data show CDR1 as SGDLS and CDR2 as YYNGEE. The CDR3 DNA reads as TGTGCCAGCAGCCCTTGGGGGGGGACAGGGGAAGAGACCCAGTACTTC. Encoded protein: CASSPWGGTGEETQYF.

The chain employs TRBV11-2 and TRBJ2-3; TRBD2 matches at 7 bases. V was clipped by 5 bases and J by 6 bases; unmatched bases: 2. The CDR3 contains 12 residues. Per germline, CDR1 SGHAT and CDR2 FQNNGV. As DNA, the CDR3 is TGTGCCAGCAGCCAGGGAGGGGATACGCAGTATTTT. Encoded protein: CASSQGGDTQYF.